Included here is one T cell receptor (beta chain) sequence, with context. Antigen specificity is unknown. This record comes from a study of T cell responses to AZD1222 COVID-19 vaccine. The study, taken as a whole, reports: The peak T cell response came first, and repertoires were sampled only after it. Donors skewed white British and female; clonal diversity was possibly underestimated. Among those given AZD1222, only six were seropositive at baseline.

Clones were sequenced by immunoSEQ multiplex PCR, and TCRdb holds only the in-frame ones, with some missing. In the table there are 120,000 to 150,000 clones, roughly 91% of which are singletons. Trimming stripped 1 base from V and 2 bases from J, with 12 bases between. CDR1 is SGHNT, CDR2 YYREEE, per germline (reference sequence). The CDR3 runs to 15 residues. This TCR came from an adult in good health. The sample consisted of peripheral blood, taken on day 0 of AZD1222 vaccination. The rearrangement joins TRBV5-4 to TRBJ1-1; no definite D call. Here the CDR3 DNA reads TGTGCCAGCAGCTTGCGCGCCGGAAGAAACACTGAAGCTTTCTTT. It is translated as CASSLRAGRNTEAFF.